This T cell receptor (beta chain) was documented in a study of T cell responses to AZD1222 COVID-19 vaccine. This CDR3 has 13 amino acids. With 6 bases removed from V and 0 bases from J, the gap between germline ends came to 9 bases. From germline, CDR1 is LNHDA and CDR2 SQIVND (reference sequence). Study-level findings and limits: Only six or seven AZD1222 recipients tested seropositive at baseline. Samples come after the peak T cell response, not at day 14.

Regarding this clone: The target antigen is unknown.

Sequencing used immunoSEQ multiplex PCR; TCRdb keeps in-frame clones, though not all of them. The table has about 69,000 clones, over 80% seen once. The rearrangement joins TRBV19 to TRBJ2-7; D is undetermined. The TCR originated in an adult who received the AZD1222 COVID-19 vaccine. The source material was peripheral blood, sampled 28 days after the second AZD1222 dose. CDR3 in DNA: TGTGCCAGTAGCTACGTCGACTCCTACGAGCAGTACTTC. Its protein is CASSYVDSYEQYF.